This paragraph covers one T cell receptor beta chain sequence. Its antigen remains unknown. The PCR was carried out with 60 Vbeta primers and 13 Jbeta primers. The assay was immunoSEQ multiplex PCR, and TCRdb's table has in-frame clones only and misses some. Seen here are 75,000 to 95,000 clones, roughly 63% observed once, and the top ten hold roughly 6.7%. Deletions cut 5 bases from V and 7 bases from J, with 18 bases between. The V gene's germline CDR1 is LNHDA and CDR2 SQIVND (reference sequence). The CDR3 is 15 amino acids. The data are from a study of cytomegalovirus exposure and HLA in healthy donors. General study findings and limits: In presence/absence analyses, roughly uniform sequencing depth across donors was assumed. Analysis was carried out at a later point, and it linked a missense DCLRE1C variant to TCR beta V- and J-gene trimming. Researchers had no immune exposure information except CMV serostatus available.

V and J are TRBV19 and TRBJ2-1; possibly TRBD2 for D (7 bases). Sequenced sample: PBMCs. This TCR came from a woman in her 30s in good health and CMV-seronegative. CDR3 residues: CASSSRGGRTNEQFF. DNA of the CDR3: TGTGCCAGTAGTTCTAGGGGGGGTAGGACAAATGAGCAGTTCTTC.